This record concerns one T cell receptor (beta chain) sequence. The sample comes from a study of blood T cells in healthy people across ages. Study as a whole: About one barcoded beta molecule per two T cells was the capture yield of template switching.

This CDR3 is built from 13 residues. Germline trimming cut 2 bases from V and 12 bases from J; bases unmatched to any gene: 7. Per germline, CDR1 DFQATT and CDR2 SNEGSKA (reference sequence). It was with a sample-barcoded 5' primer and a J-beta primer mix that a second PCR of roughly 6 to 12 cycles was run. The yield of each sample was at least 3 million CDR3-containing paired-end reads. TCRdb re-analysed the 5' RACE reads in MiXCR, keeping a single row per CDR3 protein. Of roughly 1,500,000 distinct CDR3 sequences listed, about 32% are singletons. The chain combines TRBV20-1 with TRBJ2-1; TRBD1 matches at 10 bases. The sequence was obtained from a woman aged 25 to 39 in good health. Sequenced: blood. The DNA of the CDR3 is TGCAGTGCTAGAACGGGACAGGGGTCTGTGCAGTTCTTC. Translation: CSARTGQGSVQFF.